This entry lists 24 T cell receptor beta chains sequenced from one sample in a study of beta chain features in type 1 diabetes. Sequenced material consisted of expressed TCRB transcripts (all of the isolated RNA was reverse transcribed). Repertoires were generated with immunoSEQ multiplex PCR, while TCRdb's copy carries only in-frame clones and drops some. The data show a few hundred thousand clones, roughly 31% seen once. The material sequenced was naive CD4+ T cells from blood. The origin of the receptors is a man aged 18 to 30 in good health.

CDR3 nucleotide sequence: TGCGCCAGCAGCCAAGCTCTGCGGACAGAGAATGAAAAACTGTTTTTT. This translates into CASSQALRTENEKLFF. The chain combines TRBV4-1 with TRBJ1-4; maybe TRBD1 (6 bases). The CDR3 contains 16 residues. Per the germline V gene, CDR1 is MGHRA and CDR2 is YSYEKL. Trimming took 1 base from V and 5 from J, leaving 14 bases between them.

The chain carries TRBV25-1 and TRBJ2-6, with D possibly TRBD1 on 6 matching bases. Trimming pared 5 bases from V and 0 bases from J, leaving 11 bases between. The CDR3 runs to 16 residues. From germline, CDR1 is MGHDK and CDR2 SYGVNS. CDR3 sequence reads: CASSPRTVSGANVLTF. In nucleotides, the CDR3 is TGTGCCAGCAGTCCCCGGACAGTCTCTGGGGCCAACGTCCTGACTTTC.

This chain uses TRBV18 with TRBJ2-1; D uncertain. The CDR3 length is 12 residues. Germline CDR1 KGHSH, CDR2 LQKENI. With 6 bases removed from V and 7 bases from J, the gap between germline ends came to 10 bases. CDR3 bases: TGTGCCAGCTCCCCTTTAGAAAATGAGCAGTTCTTC. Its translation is CASSPLENEQFF.

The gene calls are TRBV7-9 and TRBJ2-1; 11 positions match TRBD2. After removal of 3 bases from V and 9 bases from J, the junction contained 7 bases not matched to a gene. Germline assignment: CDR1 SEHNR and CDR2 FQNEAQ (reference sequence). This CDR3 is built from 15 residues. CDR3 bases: TGTGCCAGCAGCTTGTTAGCGGGAGGGCCCTCTGAGCAGTTCTTC. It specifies CASSLLAGGPSEQFF.

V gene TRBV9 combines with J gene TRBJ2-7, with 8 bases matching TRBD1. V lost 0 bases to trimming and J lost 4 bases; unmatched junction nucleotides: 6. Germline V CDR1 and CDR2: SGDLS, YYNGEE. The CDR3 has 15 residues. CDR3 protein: CASSVVPDRGYEQYF. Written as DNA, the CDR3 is TGTGCCAGCAGCGTAGTTCCCGACAGGGGTTACGAGCAGTACTTC.

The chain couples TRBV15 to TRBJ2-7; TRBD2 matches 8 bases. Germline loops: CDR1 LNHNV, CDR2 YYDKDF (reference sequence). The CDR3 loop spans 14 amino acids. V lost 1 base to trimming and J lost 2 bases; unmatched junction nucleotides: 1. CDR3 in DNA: TGTGCCACCAGCAGAGGACTAGCGCCCTACGAGCAGTACTTC. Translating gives CATSRGLAPYEQYF. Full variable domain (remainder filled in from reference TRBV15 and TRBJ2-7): DAMVIQNPRYQVTQFGKPVTLSCSQTLNHNVMYWYQQKSSQAPKLLFHYYDKDFNNEADTPDNFQSRRPNTSFCFLDIRSPGLGDTAMYLCATSRGLAPYEQYFGPGTRLTVT.

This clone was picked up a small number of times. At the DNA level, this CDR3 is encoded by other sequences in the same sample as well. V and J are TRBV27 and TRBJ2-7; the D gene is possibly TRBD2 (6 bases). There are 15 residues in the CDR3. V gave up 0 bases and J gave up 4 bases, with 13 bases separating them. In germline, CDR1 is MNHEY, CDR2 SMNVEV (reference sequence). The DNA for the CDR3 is TGTGCCAGCAGTTTATCACCGGGGAGGTCTTACGAGCAGTACTTC. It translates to CASSLSPGRSYEQYF.

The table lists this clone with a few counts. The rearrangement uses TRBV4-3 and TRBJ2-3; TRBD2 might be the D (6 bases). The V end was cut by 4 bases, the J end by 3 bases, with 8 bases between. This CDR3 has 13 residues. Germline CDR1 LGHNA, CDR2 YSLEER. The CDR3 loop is CASSRLATDTQYF. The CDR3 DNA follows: TGCGCCAGCAGCCGTCTAGCGACAGATACGCAGTATTTT.

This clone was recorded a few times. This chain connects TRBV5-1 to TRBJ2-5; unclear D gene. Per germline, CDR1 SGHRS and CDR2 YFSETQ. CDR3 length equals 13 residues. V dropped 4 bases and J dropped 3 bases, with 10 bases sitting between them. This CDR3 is CASSTVAEETQYF. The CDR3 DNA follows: TGCGCCAGCAGCACGGTCGCAGAAGAGACCCAGTACTTC.

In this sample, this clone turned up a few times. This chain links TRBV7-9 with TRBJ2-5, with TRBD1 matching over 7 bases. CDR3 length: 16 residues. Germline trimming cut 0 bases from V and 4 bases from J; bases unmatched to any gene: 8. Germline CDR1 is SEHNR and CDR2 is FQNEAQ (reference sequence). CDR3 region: CASSLAWDSLGETQYF. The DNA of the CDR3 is TGTGCCAGCAGCTTAGCGTGGGACAGTCTCGGAGAGACCCAGTACTTC. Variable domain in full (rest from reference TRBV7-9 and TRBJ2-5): DTGVSQNPRHKITKRGQNVTFRCDPISEHNRLYWYRQTLGQGPEFLTYFQNEAQLEKSRLLSDRFSAERPKGSFSTLEIQRTEQGDSAMYLCASSLAWDSLGETQYFGPGTRLLVL.

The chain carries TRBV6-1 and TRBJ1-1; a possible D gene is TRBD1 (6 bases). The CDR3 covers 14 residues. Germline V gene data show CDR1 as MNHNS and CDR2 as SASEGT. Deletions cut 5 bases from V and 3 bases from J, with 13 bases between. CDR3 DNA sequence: TGTGCCAGCAGTACTACAGGGATTTACACTGAAGCTTTCTTT. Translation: CASSTTGIYTEAFF.

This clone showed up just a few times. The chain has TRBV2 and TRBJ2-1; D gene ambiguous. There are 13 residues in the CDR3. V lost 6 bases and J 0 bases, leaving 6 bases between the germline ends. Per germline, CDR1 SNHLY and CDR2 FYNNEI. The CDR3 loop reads CASRGGSYNEQFF. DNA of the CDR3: TGTGCCAGCAGGGGCGGCTCCTACAATGAGCAGTTCTTC.

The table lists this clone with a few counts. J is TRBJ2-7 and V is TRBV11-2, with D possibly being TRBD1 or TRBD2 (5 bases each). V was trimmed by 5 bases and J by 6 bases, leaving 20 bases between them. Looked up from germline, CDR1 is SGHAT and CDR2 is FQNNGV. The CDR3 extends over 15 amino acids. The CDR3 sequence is CASSPSLGVPFEQYF. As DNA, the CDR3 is TGTGCCAGCAGCCCGAGCTTGGGGGTGCCTTTCGAGCAGTACTTC. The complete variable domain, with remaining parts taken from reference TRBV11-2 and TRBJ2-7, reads EAGVAQSPRYKIIEKRQSVAFWCNPISGHATLYWYQQILGQGPKLLIQFQNNGVVDDSQLPKDRFSAERLKGVDSTLKIQPAKLEDSAVYLCASSPSLGVPFEQYFGPGTRLTVT.

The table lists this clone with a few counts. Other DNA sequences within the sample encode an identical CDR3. For the CDR3, the DNA is TGCGCCAGCAGCTTTGACAGCTCCTACAATGAGCAGTTCTTC. As protein: CASSFDSSYNEQFF. The genes are TRBV5-1 and TRBJ2-1, with D perhaps matching TRBD1 (5 bases). The CDR3 totals 14 residues. Per germline, CDR1 SGHRS and CDR2 YFSETQ. V was trimmed by 2 bases and J by 0 bases, leaving 6 bases between them. Variable domain in full (rest from reference TRBV5-1 and TRBJ2-1): KAGVTQTPRYLIKTRGQQVTLSCSPISGHRSVSWYQQTPGQGLQFLFEYFSETQRNKGNFPGRFSGRQFSNSRSEMNVSTLELGDSALYLCASSFDSSYNEQFFGPGTRLTVL.

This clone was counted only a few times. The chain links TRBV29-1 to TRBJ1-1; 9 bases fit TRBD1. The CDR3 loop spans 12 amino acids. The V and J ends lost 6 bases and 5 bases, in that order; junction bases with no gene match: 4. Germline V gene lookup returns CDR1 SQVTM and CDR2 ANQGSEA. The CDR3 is CSVETGGTEAFF. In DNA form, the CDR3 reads TGCAGCGTCGAGACAGGGGGAACTGAAGCTTTCTTT.

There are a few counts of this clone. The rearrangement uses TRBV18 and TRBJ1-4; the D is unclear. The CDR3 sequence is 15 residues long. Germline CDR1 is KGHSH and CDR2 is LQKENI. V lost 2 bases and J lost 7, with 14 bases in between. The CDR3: CASSPSRGWSEKLFF. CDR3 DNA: TGTGCCAGCTCACCATCGAGAGGATGGAGTGAAAAACTGTTTTTT.

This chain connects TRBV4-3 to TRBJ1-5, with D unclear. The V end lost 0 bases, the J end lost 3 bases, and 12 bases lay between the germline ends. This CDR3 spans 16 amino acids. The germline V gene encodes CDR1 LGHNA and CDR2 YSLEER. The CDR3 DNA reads TGCGCCAGCAGCCAAGATGGGCCGCGGACCAATCAGCCCCAGCATTTT. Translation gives CASSQDGPRTNQPQHF.

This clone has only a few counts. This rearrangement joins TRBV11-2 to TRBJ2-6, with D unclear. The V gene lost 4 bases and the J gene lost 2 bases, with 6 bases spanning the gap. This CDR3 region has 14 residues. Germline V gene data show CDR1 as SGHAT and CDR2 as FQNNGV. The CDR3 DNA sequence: TGTGCCAGCAGCTCAAAGGCTGGGGCCAACGTCCTGACTTTC. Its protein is CASSSKAGANVLTF.

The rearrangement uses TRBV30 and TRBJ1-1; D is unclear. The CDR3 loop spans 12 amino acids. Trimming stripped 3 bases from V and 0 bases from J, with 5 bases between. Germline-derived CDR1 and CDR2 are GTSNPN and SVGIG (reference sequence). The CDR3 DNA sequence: TGTGCCTGGAGACAAGTGAACACTGAAGCTTTCTTT. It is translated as CAWRQVNTEAFF. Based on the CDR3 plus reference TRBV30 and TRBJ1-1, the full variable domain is SQTIHQWPATLVQPVGSPLSLECTVEGTSNPNLYWYRQAAGRGLQLLFYSVGIGQISSEVPQNLSASRPQDRQFILSSKKLLLSDSGFYLCAWRQVNTEAFFGQGTRLTVV.

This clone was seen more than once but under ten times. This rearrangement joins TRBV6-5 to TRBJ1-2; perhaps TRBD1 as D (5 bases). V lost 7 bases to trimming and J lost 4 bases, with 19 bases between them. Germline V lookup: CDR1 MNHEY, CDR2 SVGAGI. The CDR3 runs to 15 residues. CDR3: CASKLSGRVLYGYTF. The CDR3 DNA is TGTGCCAGCAAGCTTTCCGGCAGGGTTCTCTATGGCTACACCTTC.

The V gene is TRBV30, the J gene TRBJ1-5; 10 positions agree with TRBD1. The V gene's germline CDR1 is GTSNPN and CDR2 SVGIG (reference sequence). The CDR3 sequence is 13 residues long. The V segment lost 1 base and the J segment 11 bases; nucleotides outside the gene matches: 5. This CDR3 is CAWSGDRGQAQHF. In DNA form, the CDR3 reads TGTGCCTGGAGTGGGGACAGGGGCCAAGCCCAGCATTTT.

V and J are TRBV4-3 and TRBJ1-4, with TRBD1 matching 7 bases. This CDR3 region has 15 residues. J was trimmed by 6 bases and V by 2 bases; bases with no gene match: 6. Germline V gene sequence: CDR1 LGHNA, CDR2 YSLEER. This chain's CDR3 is CASSQRTGVYEKLFF. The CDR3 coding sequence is TGCGCCAGCAGCCAAAGAACAGGGGTGTATGAAAAACTGTTTTTT.

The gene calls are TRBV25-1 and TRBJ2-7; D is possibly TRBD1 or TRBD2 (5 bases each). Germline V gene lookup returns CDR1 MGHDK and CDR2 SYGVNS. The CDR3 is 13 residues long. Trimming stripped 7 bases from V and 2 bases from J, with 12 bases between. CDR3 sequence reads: CASNTGQTYEQYF. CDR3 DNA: TGTGCCAGCAATACGGGGCAGACCTACGAGCAGTACTTC.

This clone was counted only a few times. The CDR3 loop reads CSVCEQGRTDTQYF. DNA of the CDR3: TGCAGCGTTTGTGAACAGGGGAGAACAGATACGCAGTATTTT. This rearrangement joins TRBV29-1 to TRBJ2-3, with 7 bases identical to TRBD1. V gave up 5 bases and J gave up 3 bases; unmatched junction bases: 8. The CDR3 spans 14 residues. Germline assignment: CDR1 SQVTM and CDR2 ANQGSEA.